This is a list of T cell receptor beta chains from one sample in a study of T cells in tumors after PD-1 blockade. Profiling relied on immunoSEQ multiplex PCR, and the TCRdb table lists in-frame clones only, not all of them. The sample carries several thousand clones, around 70% recorded once. This specimen consisted of tumor tissue, obtained before anti-PD-1 treatment. The source is a human donor with basal cell carcinoma. Both conserved end residues are part of each CDR3. D genes are given only for firm matches. Not every row has a clone size; where given, it reads once, few, many or a size class.

j_call,clone_size,d_call,v_call,cdr3_length,cdr3_nt,cdr3_aa
TRBJ2-7,-,-,TRBV18,13,TGTGCCAGCTCCACCCCGAGGGCTCTGGAGCAGTACTTC,CASSTPRALEQYF
TRBJ2-1,once,-,TRBV5-1,15,TGCGCCAGCAGCTTGGCAGGGGAACCCTACAATGAGCAGTTCTTC,CASSLAGEPYNEQFF
TRBJ2-7,medium-sized,TRBD1,TRBV27,14,TGTGCCAGCAGTCTACAGGGGGCGAACTACGAGCAGTACTTC,CASSLQGANYEQYF
TRBJ1-1,-,-,TRBV6-2/TRBV6-3,17,TGTGCCAGCAGTTATCCCGCGAGGGGTGCTCTGGACACTGAAGCTTTCTTT,CASSYPARGALDTEAFF
TRBJ1-3,once,TRBD1,TRBV7-3,16,TGTGCCAGCAGCCCGTGCCGGGACAGCTCTGGAAACACCATATATTTT,CASSPCRDSSGNTIYF
TRBJ2-3,-,-,TRBV19,18,TGTGCCAGTAGTATACACCACCAACAGAGGGGGTCTAGGGATACGCAGTATTTT,CASSIHHQQRGSRDTQYF
TRBJ2-5,-,-,TRBV4-1,17,TGCGCCAGCAGCCAAGATGCGGGACAGAACTACAGGGAGACCCAGTACTTC,CASSQDAGQNYRETQYF
TRBJ2-2,-,-,TRBV5-1,13,TGCGCCAGCAGCTTTGGGGCGGCCGGGGAGCTGTTTTTT,CASSFGAAGELFF
TRBJ1-4,-,TRBD1,TRBV28,14,TGTGCCAGCGGTAGAACAGGGGTCTATGAAAAACTGTTTTTT,CASGRTGVYEKLFF
TRBJ1-1,few,-,TRBV19,12,TGTGCCAGCTCCCGTGTCGGCACTGAAGCTTTCTTT,CASSRVGTEAFF
TRBJ1-1,-,-,TRBV21-1,22,TGTGCCAGCAGCAAAGTTTCCGGGGACAGGGATAAATCGAATGGCATGAACACTGAAGCTTTCTTT,CASSKVSGDRDKSNGMNTEAFF
TRBJ1-1,-,TRBD1,TRBV7-2,17,TGTGCCAGCAGCTTGAAGGCAGGGGGGGCCCTGAACACTGAAGCTTTCTTT,CASSLKAGGALNTEAFF
TRBJ1-5,-,-,TRBV20-1,15,TGCAGTGCTAGTTTAGGCCGAACTTTAGGTCAGCCCCAGCATTTT,CSASLGRTLGQPQHF
TRBJ2-3,-,-,TRBV27,14,TGTGCCAGCAGTTTAGTGGAGTCGGCAGATACGCAGTATTTT,CASSLVESADTQYF
TRBJ2-7,-,-,TRBV5-1,15,TGCGCCAGCAGCTTTCGGTACGACAGATCCTACGAGCAGTACTTC,CASSFRYDRSYEQYF
TRBJ1-2,-,TRBD1,TRBV2,11,TGTGCCAGCAGTGAAGATAGGACAGGGGCATTC,CASSEDRTGAF
TRBJ2-1,-,-,TRBV7-9,17,TGTGCCAGCAGCTTACAGCCAGCCGGGGGAGCCTACAATGAGCAGTTCTTC,CASSLQPAGGAYNEQFF
TRBJ2-5,-,TRBD2,TRBV5-1,15,TGCGCCAGCAGCCCGGGACTAGCGATACAAGAGACCCAGTACTTC,CASSPGLAIQETQYF
TRBJ2-2,once,-,TRBV5-5,15,TGTGCCAGCAGCTTGGGCCCGACGAACACCGGGGAGCTGTTTTTT,CASSLGPTNTGELFF
TRBJ1-6,-,-,TRBV5-8,13,TGTGCCAGCAGCTCTCAGGGGTGGTCACCCCTCCACTTT,CASSSQGWSPLHF
TRBJ1-1,few,-,TRBV28,16,TGTGCCAGCAGTTTAGGGGACAATCTAAGGAACACTGAAGCTTTCTTT,CASSLGDNLRNTEAFF
TRBJ1-2,-,-,TRBV5-1,16,TGCGCCAGCAGCCAAACGGGACGGGCAGCTAACTATGGCTACACCTTC,CASSQTGRAANYGYTF
TRBJ1-6,-,-,TRBV6-1,17,TGTGCCAGCAGTGAAATGGGATTGGGGTGGGAGAATTCACCCCTCCACTTT,CASSEMGLGWENSPLHF
TRBJ2-7,few,TRBD2,TRBV6-1,13,TGTGCCAGCAGCGCTTCTAGCGGCACGACGCAGTACTTC,CASSASSGTTQYF
TRBJ2-1,-,TRBD2,TRBV4-2,15,TGTGCCAGCAGCCAAGTTCAAGCGGGGCACAATGAGCAGTTCTTC,CASSQVQAGHNEQFF
TRBJ2-6,-,TRBD1,TRBV28,14,TGTGCCAGCAGTTGGCAGGGGGCTGCCAACGTCCTGACTTTC,CASSWQGAANVLTF
TRBJ2-3,-,-,TRBV5-1,13,TGCGCCAGCAGCTTGGAAGGGGGAGATACGCAGTATTTT,CASSLEGGDTQYF
TRBJ1-5,few,-,TRBV11-3,14,TGTGCCAGCAGCTTAATGGGGGGCAGGGGGCCCCAGCATTTT,CASSLMGGRGPQHF
TRBJ2-1,-,-,TRBV28,15,TGTGCCAGCAGTTTCGGGTATACGGGTAGTAATGAGCAGTTCTTC,CASSFGYTGSNEQFF
TRBJ1-3,-,-,TRBV15,14,TGTGCCACCAGCAATACAGGAGTGGGAAACACCATATATTTT,CATSNTGVGNTIYF
TRBJ2-7,-,-,TRBV7-2,15,TGTGCCAGCAGCTTAGGGGGTCGAGGATCGAACGAGCAGTACTTC,CASSLGGRGSNEQYF
TRBJ2-3,-,TRBD2,TRBV28,17,TGTGCCAGCAGTTTCCCCAATCAGAGGGTGCGGGGGAATACGCAGTATTTT,CASSFPNQRVRGNTQYF
TRBJ2-5,-,TRBD1,TRBV18,16,TGTGCCAGCTCGAGCCGGGACAGGGTCCTCCAAGAGACCCAGTACTTC,CASSSRDRVLQETQYF
TRBJ2-6,-,-,TRBV19,18,TGTGCCAGTAGTTCCCCGGGAAGTGGGATCTCTGGGGCCAACGTCCTGACTTTC,CASSSPGSGISGANVLTF
TRBJ1-2,-,-,TRBV5-6,13,TGTGCCAGCAGCTATTACGGGGACTATGGCTACACCTTC,CASSYYGDYGYTF
TRBJ1-4,-,-,TRBV7-9,15,TGTGCCAGCAGCTTATTTGGGGGTACGGCTGAAAAACTGTTTTTT,CASSLFGGTAEKLFF
TRBJ1-4,few,-,TRBV5-1,13,TGCGCCAGCAGCTTGGGACTCAGTGAAAAACTGTTTTTT,CASSLGLSEKLFF
TRBJ2-7,-,-,TRBV18,16,TGTGCCAGCTCAAAGTATCCGGACAGCAAGACCTACGAGCAGTACTTC,CASSKYPDSKTYEQYF
TRBJ2-5,-,TRBD1,TRBV2,15,TGTGCCAGCAGTGAGGACAGGGTCGGGGAGGAGACCCAGTACTTC,CASSEDRVGEETQYF
TRBJ2-2,-,TRBD1,TRBV7-2,14,TGTGCCAGCAGCTCCGACAGGGGTTCCGGGGAGCTGTTTTTT,CASSSDRGSGELFF
TRBJ1-2,-,-,TRBV7-8,12,TGTGCCAGCAGCCTGGACACCTATGGCTACACCTTC,CASSLDTYGYTF
TRBJ2-5,once,TRBD2,TRBV2,14,TGTGCCAGCAGTGAAGGCCTAGCGGGAGAGACCCAGTACTTC,CASSEGLAGETQYF
TRBJ2-6,-,-,TRBV19,15,TGTGCCAGTAGTATAGCAGGGGCTGGGGCCAACGTCCTGACTTTC,CASSIAGAGANVLTF
TRBJ2-1,-,TRBD2,TRBV19,15,TGTGCCAGTAGTATAGACCCTAGCGGGAGAAATGAGCAGTTCTTC,CASSIDPSGRNEQFF
TRBJ1-2,-,-,TRBV6-5,14,TGTGCCAGCAGTTATGGGGGACAACCCTATGGCTACACCTTC,CASSYGGQPYGYTF
TRBJ2-6,-,-,TRBV10-1,17,TGCGCCACTACCCTGGCCTATCAGGGCCCCGGGGCCAACGTCCTGACTTTC,CATTLAYQGPGANVLTF
TRBJ2-1,once,-,TRBV10-3,11,TGTGCCATCAGTGGGCAGAATGAGCAGTTCTTC,CAISGQNEQFF
TRBJ2-4,-,-,TRBV7-8,14,TGTGCCAGCAGCTTAGGAGGGGGAGGGGACATTCAGTACTTC,CASSLGGGGDIQYF
TRBJ2-3,few,TRBD1,TRBV6-5,16,TGTGCCAGCAGTTACTCGCCCGGGACAGACACAGATACGCAGTATTTT,CASSYSPGTDTDTQYF
TRBJ1-6,-,-,TRBV5-6,16,TGTGCCAGCAGCTTGGGACCCCCGGATAGTAATTCACCCCTCCACTTT,CASSLGPPDSNSPLHF
TRBJ2-3,-,TRBD1,TRBV29-1,14,TGCAGCGTTAAGGGGACAGGGGGGGAAGATACGCAGTATTTT,CSVKGTGGEDTQYF
TRBJ2-7,-,-,TRBV30,13,TGTGCCTGGAGGAGGGGGAAAGGCTACGAGCAGTACTTC,CAWRRGKGYEQYF
TRBJ2-7,once,-,TRBV9,14,TGTGCCAGCAGCCCCACGGGGAGCTCCTACGAGCAGTACTTC,CASSPTGSSYEQYF
TRBJ1-1,-,TRBD1,TRBV10-3,16,TGTGCCATCAGTGTAAACCCAGGGGGGGGACCCTCTGAAGCTTTCTTT,CAISVNPGGGPSEAFF
TRBJ1-4,-,-,TRBV6-2/TRBV6-3,15,TGTGCCAGCAGTTACGCGGACCTTATCTACGAAAAACTGTTTTTT,CASSYADLIYEKLFF
TRBJ2-3,large,-,TRBV19,13,TGTGCCAGTAGTAAGGGACACGCAGATACGCAGTATTTT,CASSKGHADTQYF
TRBJ2-2,-,-,TRBV19,15,TGTGCCAGTAGTATTGAACAGCTACGCACCGGGGAGCTGTTTTTT,CASSIEQLRTGELFF